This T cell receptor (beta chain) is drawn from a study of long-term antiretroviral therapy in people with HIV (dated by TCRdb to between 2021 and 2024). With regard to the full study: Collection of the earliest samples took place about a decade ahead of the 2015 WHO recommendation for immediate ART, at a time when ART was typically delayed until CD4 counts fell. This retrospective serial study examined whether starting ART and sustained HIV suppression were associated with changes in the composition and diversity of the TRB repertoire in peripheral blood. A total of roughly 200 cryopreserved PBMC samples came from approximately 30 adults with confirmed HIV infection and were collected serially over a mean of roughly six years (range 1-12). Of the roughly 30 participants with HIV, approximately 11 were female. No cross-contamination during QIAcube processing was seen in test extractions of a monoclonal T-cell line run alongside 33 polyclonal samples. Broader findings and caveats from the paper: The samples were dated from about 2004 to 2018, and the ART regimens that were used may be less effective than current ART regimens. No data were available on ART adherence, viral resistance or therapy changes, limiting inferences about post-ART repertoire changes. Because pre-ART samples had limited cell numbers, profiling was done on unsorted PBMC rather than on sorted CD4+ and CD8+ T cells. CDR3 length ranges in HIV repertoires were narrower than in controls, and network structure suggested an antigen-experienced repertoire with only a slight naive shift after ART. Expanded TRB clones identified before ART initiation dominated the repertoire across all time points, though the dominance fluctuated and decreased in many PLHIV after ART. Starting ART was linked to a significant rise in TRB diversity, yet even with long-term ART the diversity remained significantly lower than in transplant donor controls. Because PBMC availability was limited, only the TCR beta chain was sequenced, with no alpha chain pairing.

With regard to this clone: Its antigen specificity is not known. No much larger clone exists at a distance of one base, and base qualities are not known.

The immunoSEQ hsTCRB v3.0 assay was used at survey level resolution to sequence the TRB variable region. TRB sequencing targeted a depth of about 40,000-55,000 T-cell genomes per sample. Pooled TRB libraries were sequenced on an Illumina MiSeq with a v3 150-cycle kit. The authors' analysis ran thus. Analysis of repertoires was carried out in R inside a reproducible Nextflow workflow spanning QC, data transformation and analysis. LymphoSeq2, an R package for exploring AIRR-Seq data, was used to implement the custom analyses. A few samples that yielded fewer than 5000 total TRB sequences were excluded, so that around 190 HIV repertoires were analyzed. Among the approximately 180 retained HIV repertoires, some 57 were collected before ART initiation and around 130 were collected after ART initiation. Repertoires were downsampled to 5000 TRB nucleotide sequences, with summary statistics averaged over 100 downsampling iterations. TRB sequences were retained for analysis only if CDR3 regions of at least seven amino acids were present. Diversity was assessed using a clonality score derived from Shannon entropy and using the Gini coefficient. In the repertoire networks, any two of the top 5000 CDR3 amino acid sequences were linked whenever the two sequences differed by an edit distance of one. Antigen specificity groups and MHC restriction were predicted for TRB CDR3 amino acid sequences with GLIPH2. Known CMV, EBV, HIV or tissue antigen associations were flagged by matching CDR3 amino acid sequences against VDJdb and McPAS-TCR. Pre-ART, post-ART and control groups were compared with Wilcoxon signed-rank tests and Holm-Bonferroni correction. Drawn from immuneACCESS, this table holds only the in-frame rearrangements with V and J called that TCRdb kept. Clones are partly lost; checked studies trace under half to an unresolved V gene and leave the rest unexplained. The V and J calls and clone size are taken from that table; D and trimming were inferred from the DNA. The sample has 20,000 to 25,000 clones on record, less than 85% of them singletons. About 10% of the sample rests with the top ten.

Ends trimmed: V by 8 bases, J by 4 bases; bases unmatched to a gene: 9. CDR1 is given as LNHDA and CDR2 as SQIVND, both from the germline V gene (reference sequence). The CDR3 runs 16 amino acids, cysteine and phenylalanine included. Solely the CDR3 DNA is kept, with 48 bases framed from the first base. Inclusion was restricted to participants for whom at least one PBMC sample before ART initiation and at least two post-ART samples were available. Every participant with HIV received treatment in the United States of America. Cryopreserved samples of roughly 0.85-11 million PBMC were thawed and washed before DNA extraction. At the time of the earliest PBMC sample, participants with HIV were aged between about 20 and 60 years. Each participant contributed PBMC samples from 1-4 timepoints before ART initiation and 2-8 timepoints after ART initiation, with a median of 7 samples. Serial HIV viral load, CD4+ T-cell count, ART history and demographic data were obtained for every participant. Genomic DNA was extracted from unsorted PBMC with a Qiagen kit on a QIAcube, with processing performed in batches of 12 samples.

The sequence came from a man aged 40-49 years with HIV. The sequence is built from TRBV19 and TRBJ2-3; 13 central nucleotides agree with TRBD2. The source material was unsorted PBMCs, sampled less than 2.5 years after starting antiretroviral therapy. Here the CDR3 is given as CASGTSGTGVADTQYF. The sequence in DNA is TGTGCCAGTGGGACTAGCGGGACGGGTGTAGCAGATACGCAGTATTTT.